This is a list of T cell receptor beta chains from one sample in a study of T-cell memory formation after mild COVID-19. TCRdb called the 5' RACE reads again in MiXCR, with one record for every CDR3 protein. This sample carries about 160,000 distinct CDR3 sequences, roughly a third of them seen once, and the ten largest clones take around 13%. Sequencing was performed on PBMCs or a T cell subset sorted from them (not recorded which). The receptors stem from an adult woman who had mild COVID-19 (a few samples of this study predate the infection). Cell type and time point are not known. CDR3s include the opening cysteine and the closing phenylalanine or tryptophan. Fields, in order: V gene, J gene, D gene, clone size, CDR3 protein, CDR3 DNA. The D gene is left open where the match is weak. Some rows have no size entry. The others give once, few or many, or a class for an expanded clone.

TRBV7-6,TRBJ1-3,NA,NA,CASSVATVMSGNTIYF,TGTGCCAGCAGCGTAGCAACCGTTATGTCTGGAAACACCATATATTTT
TRBV6-1,TRBJ2-4,TRBD1,NA,CASSATGSKDIQYF,TGTGCCAGCAGTGCGACAGGGTCCAAGGACATTCAGTACTTC
TRBV5-1,TRBJ1-4,NA,few,CASSLDVTNEKLFF,TGCGCCAGCAGCTTGGATGTAACTAATGAAAAACTGTTTTTT
TRBV29-1,TRBJ2-1,NA,NA,CSVEVYSSYNEQFF,TGCAGCGTTGAAGTATACAGCTCCTACAATGAGCAGTTCTTC
TRBV7-9,TRBJ2-3,TRBD1,NA,CASSSLRTGVGTDTQYF,TGTGCCAGCAGCTCCCTACGGACAGGGGTCGGCACAGATACGCAGTATTTT
TRBV4-2,TRBJ2-7,TRBD2,few,CASSQVEGLAGDEQYF,TGTGCCAGCAGCCAAGTCGAGGGACTAGCGGGAGACGAGCAGTACTTC
TRBV20-1,TRBJ2-5,NA,NA,CSASSPAGLQTQYF,TGCAGTGCTAGCTCCCCGGCAGGGTTGCAGACCCAGTACTTC
TRBV11-2,TRBJ2-7,TRBD1,few,CASRPGQFVEQYF,TGTGCCAGCAGGCCGGGACAGTTTGTGGAGCAGTACTTC
TRBV6-2/TRBV6-3,TRBJ2-7,TRBD2,NA,CASSYSGLAGPYEQYF,TGTGCCAGCAGTTACTCTGGACTAGCAGGACCCTACGAGCAGTACTTC
TRBV5-5,TRBJ2-3,NA,NA,CASSLAAQSSTDTQYF,TGTGCCAGCAGCTTGGCCGCACAGAGTAGCACAGATACGCAGTATTTT
TRBV28,TRBJ2-1,NA,NA,CASSTGTVGNNEQFF,TGTGCCAGCAGTACCGGGACGGTAGGAAACAATGAGCAGTTCTTC
TRBV7-2,TRBJ2-5,NA,NA,CASSRRGKGETQYF,TGTGCCAGCAGCCGCCGGGGGAAGGGGGAGACCCAGTACTTC
TRBV5-4,TRBJ1-3,NA,NA,CASSLENTGNTIYF,TGTGCCAGCAGCTTGGAAAATACAGGAAACACCATATATTTT
TRBV7-8,TRBJ2-5,TRBD1,few,CASSLRAPGQGRETQYF,TGTGCCAGCAGCTTACGAGCCCCGGGACAGGGAAGAGAGACCCAGTACTTC
TRBV7-9,TRBJ1-3,NA,NA,CASSLAAGTNTIYF,TGTGCCAGCAGCCTAGCGGCGGGGACGAACACCATATATTTT
TRBV27,TRBJ2-7,NA,NA,CASSLRGPLVREQYF,TGTGCCAGCAGTTTACGTGGGCCCCTTGTGAGGGAGCAGTACTTC
TRBV29-1,TRBJ2-1,NA,NA,CSVGEKTYNEQFF,TGCAGCGTTGGGGAAAAGACCTACAATGAGCAGTTCTTC
TRBV18,TRBJ2-5,TRBD2,few,CASSPPGTSGRGETQYF,TGTGCCAGCTCACCGCCCGGGACTAGCGGGAGAGGGGAGACCCAGTACTTC
TRBV6-5,TRBJ1-1,NA,few,CASRPGTSNTEAFF,TGTGCCAGCAGACCCGGGACATCGAACACTGAAGCTTTCTTT
TRBV2,TRBJ2-5,TRBD1,NA,CASRGDRQQETQYF,TGTGCCAGCAGGGGGGACAGGCAGCAAGAGACCCAGTACTTC
TRBV12-3/TRBV12-4,TRBJ2-1,TRBD1,NA,CASSTEGQGWWNEQFF,TGTGCCAGCAGTACCGAGGGACAGGGGTGGTGGAATGAGCAGTTCTTC
TRBV10-3,TRBJ2-5,TRBD2,NA,CAISAGLEETQYF,TGTGCCATCAGTGCGGGACTAGAGGAGACCCAGTACTTC
TRBV12-3/TRBV12-4,TRBJ1-5,NA,NA,CASSFGEGSNQPQHF,TGTGCCAGCAGTTTTGGGGAGGGGAGCAATCAGCCCCAGCATTTT
TRBV20-1,TRBJ1-1,NA,NA,CSARAQGYTEAFF,TGCAGTGCTAGAGCACAGGGTTACACTGAAGCTTTCTTT
TRBV11-2,TRBJ2-1,NA,NA,CASSLERGPYNEQFF,TGTGCCAGCAGCTTAGAGCGGGGGCCTTACAATGAGCAGTTCTTC
TRBV30,TRBJ1-2,TRBD1,NA,CAWRPGTANYGYTF,TGTGCCTGGAGACCCGGGACAGCTAACTATGGCTACACCTTC
TRBV5-1,TRBJ1-1,NA,few,CASSLEGARTEAFF,TGCGCCAGCAGCTTGGAAGGGGCGCGTACTGAAGCTTTCTTT